Following are 9 T cell receptor beta chains from one sample sequenced in a study of CD8 T cells in ankylosing spondylitis. MiXCR, run by TCRdb on the 5' RACE reads, gives a single entry per CDR3 protein. The table includes about 88,000 distinct CDR3 sequences, 27% detected once. The material sequenced was blood, either unsorted or a sorted T cell fraction (not recorded which). The receptors were gathered from a male donor with ankylosing spondylitis or in good health (not recorded which).

This clonotype has a handful of counts. The chain couples TRBV5-1 to TRBJ1-2, with D unresolved. The CDR3 is 14 residues long. V dropped 3 bases and J dropped 3 bases, with 12 bases sitting between them. The germline gives CDR1 SGHRS, CDR2 YFSETQ. The CDR3 spells CASSSSTNYYGYTF. CDR3 in DNA: TGCGCCAGCAGCTCGTCGACAAACTACTATGGCTACACCTTC. The complete variable domain, with remaining parts taken from reference TRBV5-1 and TRBJ1-2, reads KAGVTQTPRYLIKTRGQQVTLSCSPISGHRSVSWYQQTPGQGLQFLFEYFSETQRNKGNFPGRFSGRQFSNSRSEMNVSTLELGDSALYLCASSSSTNYYGYTFGSGTRLTVV.

The chain joins TRBV12-3 or TRBV12-4 to TRBJ1-4; D remains unclear. Trimming shortened V by 5 bases and J by 7 bases, and 11 bases separated the two germline ends. CDR3 length equals 13 residues. In DNA, the CDR3 is TGTGCCAGCAGTGACTCAAATGGTGAAAAACTGTTTTTT. This encodes CASSDSNGEKLFF.

This clonotype was picked up one time. This rearrangement joins TRBV3-1 to TRBJ2-2, with 7 nucleotides matching TRBD1. The V and J ends lost 6 bases and 4 bases, in that order; junction bases with no gene match: 2. CDR3 length: 13 amino acids. CDR1 is LGHDT, CDR2 YNNKEL, per germline (reference sequence). The CDR3 here is CASRQGTTGELFF. CDR3 DNA: TGTGCCAGCAGACAGGGGACCACCGGGGAGCTGTTTTTT.

The J gene is TRBJ2-7, the V gene TRBV6-1; TRBD1 matches at 9 bases. V gave up 4 bases and J gave up 4 bases; unmatched junction bases: 8. The germline V gene has CDR1 MNHNS and CDR2 SASEGT. The length of the CDR3 is 15 residues. The DNA of the CDR3 is TGTGCCAGCAGTGCCCCGGGACAGGGACTTTACGAGCAGTACTTC. Residues: CASSAPGQGLYEQYF.

The chain joins TRBV24-1 to TRBJ2-2; no firm D call. In germline, CDR1 is KGHDR, CDR2 SFDVKD. CDR3 length: 13 amino acids. V was pared by 7 bases and J by 2 bases, with 7 bases between. CDR3 sequence reads: CATRETNTGELFF. CDR3 DNA: TGTGCCACCAGGGAGACTAACACCGGGGAGCTGTTTTTT.

The V gene is TRBV24-1, the J gene TRBJ2-1; 9 bases are a match to TRBD1. The CDR3 loop spans 14 amino acids. Germline loops: CDR1 KGHDR, CDR2 SFDVKD. Trimming took 4 bases from V and 7 from J; bases not matched to a gene: 4. CDR3 sequence: CATSETDRGNEQFF. The CDR3 nucleotides read TGTGCCACCAGTGAAACGGACAGGGGAAATGAGCAGTTCTTC.

The V gene is TRBV5-1, the J gene TRBJ2-1; unclear D gene. V was clipped by 0 bases and J by 5 bases, with 9 bases between them. CDR1 is SGHRS and CDR2 is YFSETQ in the germline V gene. The length of the CDR3 is 14 residues. CDR3 residues: CASSLDPSNNEQFF. For the CDR3, the DNA is TGCGCCAGCAGCTTGGACCCTAGTAACAATGAGCAGTTCTTC.

The chain couples TRBV12-3 or TRBV12-4 to TRBJ1-5, with TRBD1 matching over 7 bases. Trimming removed 1 base from V and 4 bases from J; junction bases left unmatched: 4. CDR3 length equals 15 residues. CDR3 nucleotides: TGTGCCAGCAGTTTAGAGGGACAGCTTAATCAGCCCCAGCATTTT. Translating it yields CASSLEGQLNQPQHF.

Worth noting for this clonotype: One end of the junction fails to match germline, which may point to a read error. This chain joins TRBV20-1 and TRBJ2-5, with TRBD1 matching 11 bases. Germline V lookup: CDR1 DFQATT, CDR2 SNEGSKA (reference sequence). This CDR3 comprises 14 residues. Here the CDR3 reads CSARDRGSQVTQYF. CDR3 bases: TGCAGTGCGAGGGACAGGGGGTCCCAAGTGACCCAGTACTTC.